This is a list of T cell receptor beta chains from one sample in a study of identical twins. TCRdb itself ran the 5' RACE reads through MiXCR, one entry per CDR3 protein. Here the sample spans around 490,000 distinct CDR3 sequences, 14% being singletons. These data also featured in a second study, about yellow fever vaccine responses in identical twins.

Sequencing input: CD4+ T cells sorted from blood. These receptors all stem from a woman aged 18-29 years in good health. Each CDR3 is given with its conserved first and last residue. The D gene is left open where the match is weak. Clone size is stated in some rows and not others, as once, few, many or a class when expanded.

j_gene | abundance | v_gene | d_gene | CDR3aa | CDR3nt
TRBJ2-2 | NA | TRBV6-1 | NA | CASSPQGRVHGELFF | TGTGCCAGCAGTCCACAGGGACGAGTGCACGGGGAGCTGTTTTTT
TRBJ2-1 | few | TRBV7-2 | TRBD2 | CASSRTSGEHNEQFF | TGTGCCAGCAGCCGTACTAGCGGGGAGCACAATGAGCAGTTCTTC
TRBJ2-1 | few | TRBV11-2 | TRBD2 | CASSSKPLAGLSSYNEQFF | TGTGCCAGCAGCTCGAAACCACTAGCGGGGCTTAGCTCCTACAATGAGCAGTTCTTC
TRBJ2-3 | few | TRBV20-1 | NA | CSARLPGLARADTQYF | TGCAGTGCTAGGCTTCCCGGGCTAGCGAGAGCAGATACGCAGTATTTT
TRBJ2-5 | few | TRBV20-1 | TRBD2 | CSAGLAGKSKETQYF | TGCAGTGCTGGACTAGCGGGTAAATCGAAAGAGACCCAGTACTTC
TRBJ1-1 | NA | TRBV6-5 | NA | CASSYEWGTEAFF | TGTGCCAGCAGTTATGAATGGGGCACTGAAGCTTTCTTT
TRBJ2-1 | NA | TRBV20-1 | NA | CSATDSGRVNNEQFF | TGCAGTGCAACGGACTCGGGACGGGTCAACAATGAGCAGTTCTTC
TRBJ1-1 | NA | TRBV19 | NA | CASSMKGLLFKNTEAFF | TGTGCCAGTAGTATGAAAGGGCTTCTATTTAAGAACACTGAAGCTTTCTTT
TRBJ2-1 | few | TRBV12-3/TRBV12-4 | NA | CASQSYNEQFF | TGTGCCAGCCAAAGCTACAATGAGCAGTTCTTC
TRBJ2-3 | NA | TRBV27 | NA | CASSDVPDTQYF | TGTGCCAGTAGCGACGTACCAGATACGCAGTATTTT
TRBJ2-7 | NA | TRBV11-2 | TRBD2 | CASSLGWGGSYEQYF | TGTGCCAGCAGCTTAGGATGGGGCGGGAGCTACGAGCAGTACTTC
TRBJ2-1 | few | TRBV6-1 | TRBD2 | CASQTSGAYNEQFF | TGTGCCAGTCAGACTAGCGGAGCCTACAATGAGCAGTTCTTC
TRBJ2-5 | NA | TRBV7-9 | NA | CASSLALIETQYF | TGTGCCAGCAGCTTAGCATTGATAGAGACCCAGTACTTC
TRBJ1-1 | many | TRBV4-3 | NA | CASSQVVNTEAFF | TGCGCCAGCAGCCAAGTAGTGAACACTGAAGCTTTCTTT
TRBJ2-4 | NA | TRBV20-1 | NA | CSARVSGQGGGKNIQYF | TGCAGTGCTAGAGTGTCTGGACAGGGAGGGGGCAAAAACATTCAGTACTTC
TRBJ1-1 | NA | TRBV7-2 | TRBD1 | CASSFFQGAVNTEAFF | TGTGCCAGCAGCTTCTTCCAGGGGGCGGTGAACACTGAAGCTTTCTTT
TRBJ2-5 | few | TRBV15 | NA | CATSRDRRGEVETQYF | TGTGCCACCAGCAGAGATCGAAGAGGGGAAGTGGAGACCCAGTACTTC
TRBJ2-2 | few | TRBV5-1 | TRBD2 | CASSSGLAGGYTGELFF | TGCGCCAGCAGCTCGGGACTAGCGGGAGGATACACCGGGGAGCTGTTTTTT
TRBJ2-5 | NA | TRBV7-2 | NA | CASSLGDFFQETQYF | TGTGCCAGCAGCTTAGGTGACTTCTTCCAAGAGACCCAGTACTTC
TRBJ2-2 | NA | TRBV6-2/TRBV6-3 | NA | CASNPDRGRPGELFF | TGTGCCAGCAATCCGGACCGGGGGCGCCCCGGGGAGCTGTTTTTT
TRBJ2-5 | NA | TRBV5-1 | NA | CASSLNRMSGKETQYF | TGCGCCAGCAGCTTGAACCGGATGTCAGGGAAAGAGACCCAGTACTTC
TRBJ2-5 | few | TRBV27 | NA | CASSLSPVSQETQYF | TGTGCCAGCAGTTTATCCCCCGTTAGCCAAGAGACCCAGTACTTC
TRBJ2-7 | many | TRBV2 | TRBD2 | CASLGLAGVDSYEQYF | TGTGCCAGCCTAGGACTAGCGGGGGTCGATTCCTACGAGCAGTACTTC
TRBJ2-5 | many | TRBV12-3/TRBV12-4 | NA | CASSLVGKHQETQYF | TGTGCCAGCAGTTTAGTCGGAAAACACCAAGAGACCCAGTACTTC
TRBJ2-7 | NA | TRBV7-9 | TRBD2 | CASSLKRGPGEQYF | TGTGCCAGCAGCTTAAAGCGGGGGCCTGGGGAGCAGTACTTC
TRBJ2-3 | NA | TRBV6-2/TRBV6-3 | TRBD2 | CASSSPLAGDADTQYF | TGTGCCAGCAGTTCCCCTCTAGCGGGAGACGCGGATACGCAGTATTTT
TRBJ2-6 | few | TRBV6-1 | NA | CASRPTGANVLTF | TGTGCCAGCAGGCCGACAGGGGCCAACGTCCTGACTTTC
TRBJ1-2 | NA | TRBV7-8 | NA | CASSLQPWSNYGYTF | TGTGCCAGCAGCTTGCAACCGTGGTCTAACTATGGCTACACCTTC
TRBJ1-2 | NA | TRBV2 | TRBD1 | CASTPGTVLFYGYTF | TGTGCCAGCACTCCCGGGACAGTTCTTTTCTATGGCTACACCTTC
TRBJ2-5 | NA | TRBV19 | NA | CASRPSLVVETQYF | TGTGCCAGTAGACCATCCCTGGTGGTAGAGACCCAGTACTTC
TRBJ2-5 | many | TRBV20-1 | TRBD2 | CSARSAGGLSKETQYF | TGCAGTGCTAGGTCGGCGGGGGGGCTTAGCAAAGAGACCCAGTACTTC
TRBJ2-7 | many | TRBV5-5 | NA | CASSLGGVTYEQYF | TGTGCCAGCAGCTTGGGTGGGGTAACCTACGAGCAGTACTTC
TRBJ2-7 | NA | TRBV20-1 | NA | CSARKVYEQYF | TGCAGTGCTCGGAAGGTATACGAGCAGTACTTC
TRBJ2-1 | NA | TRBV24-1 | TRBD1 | CATRIYWDRVGEQFF | TGTGCCACCAGAATCTACTGGGACAGGGTGGGTGAGCAGTTCTTC
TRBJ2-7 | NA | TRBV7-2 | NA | CASRQQGSYEQYF | TGTGCCAGCAGACAACAGGGTTCCTACGAGCAGTACTTC
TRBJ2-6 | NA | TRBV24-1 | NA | CATSDLSSGANVLTF | TGTGCCACCAGTGATTTGAGCTCTGGGGCCAACGTCCTGACTTTC
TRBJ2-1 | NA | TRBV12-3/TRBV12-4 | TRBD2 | CASSRGGAAVNEQFF | TGTGCCAGCAGTCGGGGGGGGGCCGCCGTCAATGAGCAGTTCTTC
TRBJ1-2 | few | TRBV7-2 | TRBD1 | CASSLVTGEDYGYTF | TGTGCCAGCAGCTTAGTGACAGGGGAAGACTATGGCTACACCTTC
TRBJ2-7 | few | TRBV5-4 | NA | CASSLAPAGLIPYEQYF | TGTGCCAGCAGCTTGGCCCCGGCAGGGCTTATCCCCTACGAGCAGTACTTC
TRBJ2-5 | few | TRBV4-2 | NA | CASSQDTETQYF | TGTGCCAGCAGCCAAGATACGGAGACCCAGTACTTC
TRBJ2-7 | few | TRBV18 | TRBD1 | CASSPFGQGAYEQYF | TGTGCCAGCTCACCCTTTGGACAGGGGGCCTACGAGCAGTACTTC
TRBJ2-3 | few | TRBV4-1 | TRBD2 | CASSQNPLEAGITDTQYF | TGCGCCAGCAGCCAAAATCCCCTTGAAGCGGGGATCACAGATACGCAGTATTTT
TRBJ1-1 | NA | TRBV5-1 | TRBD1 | CASSRDRAGTEAFF | TGCGCCAGCAGCCGCGACAGGGCCGGCACTGAAGCTTTCTTT